This T cell receptor (beta chain) was sequenced for a study of T-cell memory formation after mild COVID-19. One entry per CDR3 protein, called by TCRdb with MiXCR from the 5' RACE reads. The sample shows approximately 260,000 distinct CDR3 sequences, about a sixth of them seen only once. Note on this clonotype: The target antigen is unknown.

Overall study findings and caveats: Clones that got smaller from day 15 to 85 had even CD4/CD8, while clones growing later tipped toward CD4+.

The CDR3 consists of 14 residues. The germline V and J ends were trimmed by 5 bases and 1 base, with 12 bases remaining between them. In germline, CDR1 is SEHNR, CDR2 FQNEAQ (reference sequence). The sample consisted of PBMCs or a T cell subset sorted from them (not recorded which). The sequence was obtained from a man between 18 and 35 years old who had mild COVID-19 (a few samples of this study predate the infection). Cell type and time point are not known. The rearrangement links TRBV7-9 to TRBJ2-7; D perhaps matches TRBD1 (6 bases). The CDR3 is CASSPGQLSYEQYF. The CDR3 DNA follows: TGTGCCAGCAGCCCCGGACAGTTGTCCTACGAGCAGTACTTC.